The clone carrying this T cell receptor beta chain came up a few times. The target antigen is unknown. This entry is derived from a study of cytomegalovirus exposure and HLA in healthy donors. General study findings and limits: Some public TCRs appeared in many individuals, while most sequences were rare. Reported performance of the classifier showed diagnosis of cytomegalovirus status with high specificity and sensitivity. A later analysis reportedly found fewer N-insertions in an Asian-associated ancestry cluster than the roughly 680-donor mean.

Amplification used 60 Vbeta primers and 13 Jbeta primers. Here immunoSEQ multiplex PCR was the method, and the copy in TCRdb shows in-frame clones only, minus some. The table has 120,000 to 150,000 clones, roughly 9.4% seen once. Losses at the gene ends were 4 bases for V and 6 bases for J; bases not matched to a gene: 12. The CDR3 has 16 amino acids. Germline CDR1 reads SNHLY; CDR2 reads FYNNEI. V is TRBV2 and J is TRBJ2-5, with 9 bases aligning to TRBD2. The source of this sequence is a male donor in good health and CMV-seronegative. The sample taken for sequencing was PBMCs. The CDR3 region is CASSGDGAGGGKTQYF. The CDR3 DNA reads TGTGCCAGCAGTGGAGATGGAGCGGGAGGAGGGAAGACCCAGTACTTC.